The 27 T cell receptor beta chains presented below share a single source sample, sequenced in a study of cytomegalovirus exposure and HLA in healthy donors. It was with 60 Vbeta and 13 Jbeta primers that the PCR ran. Some clones are missing from TCRdb's copy, which holds only in-frame ones; the method was immunoSEQ multiplex PCR. The top ten clones hold roughly 0.45% of a sample with roughly 240,000 clones, 78% of them seen once. Sample: PBMCs. These receptor sequences come from a boy aged 5-17 years in good health and CMV-seronegative.

This chain uses TRBV19 with TRBJ2-3; 12 positions match TRBD2. The CDR3 spans 14 residues. Trimming took 11 bases from V and 1 from J; bases not matched to a gene: 4. Germline V gene sequence: CDR1 LNHDA, CDR2 SQIVND (reference sequence). The CDR3 region has the DNA TGTGCCGCTAGCGGGGGGGCGGGCACAGATACGCAGTATTTT. Translation: CAASGGAGTDTQYF.

This chain links TRBV5-1 with TRBJ1-3; TRBD1 agrees at 7 bases. Germline V gene data show CDR1 as SGHRS and CDR2 as YFSETQ. The CDR3 is 14 amino acids. Trimming took 4 bases from V and 1 from J; bases not matched to a gene: 2. In DNA, the CDR3 is TGCGCCAGCAGCACAGGGGTGTCTGGAAACACCATATATTTT. This sequence encodes CASSTGVSGNTIYF. Full variable domain (rest looked up from reference TRBV5-1 and TRBJ1-3): KAGVTQTPRYLIKTRGQQVTLSCSPISGHRSVSWYQQTPGQGLQFLFEYFSETQRNKGNFPGRFSGRQFSNSRSEMNVSTLELGDSALYLCASSTGVSGNTIYFGEGSWLTVV.

The gene calls are TRBV28 and TRBJ1-6; 8 bases are shared with TRBD1. The CDR3 has 20 amino acids. J gave up 0 bases and V 5 bases, and 15 bases lay outside the gene matches. Germline values: CDR1 MDHEN, CDR2 SYDVKM. CDR3 sequence (DNA): TGTGCCAGCAGTCTACCTCGGCAGGGGGCCCTGAGCTCCTATAATTCACCCCTCCACTTT. Translated: CASSLPRQGALSSYNSPLHF.

The table lists this clone with a count of one. The chain links TRBV19 to TRBJ2-1; 7 bases line up with TRBD1. Germline V gene sequence: CDR1 LNHDA, CDR2 SQIVND (reference sequence). Trimming at V came to 5 bases and at J to 4 bases, leaving 11 bases not matched to a gene. This CDR3 region has 16 residues. The CDR3 nucleotides are TGTGCCAGTAGTTTACTCCGGGACAGCCCTTACAATGAGCAGTTCTTC. Translation: CASSLLRDSPYNEQFF.

This sequence joins TRBV7-9 and TRBJ2-3; tentatively, D is TRBD2 (6 bases). The CDR3 is 17 residues long. Trimming pared 1 base from V and 6 bases from J, leaving 20 bases between. Germline V gives CDR1 SEHNR, CDR2 FQNEAQ (reference sequence). The CDR3 is CASSLGGGASESDTQYF. CDR3 nucleotide sequence: TGTGCCAGCAGCTTAGGGGGTGGGGCTAGCGAGTCGGATACGCAGTATTTT.

This clone was counted a single time. This chain links TRBV21-1 with TRBJ1-5; no DNA check was done on the table's D call, TRBD1. TRBV21-1 is described as a pseudogene. The CDR3 contains 19 residues. Written as DNA, the CDR3 is TGTGCCAGCAGTGGGACAGGGGAGCCCAAAGTTTCCCTCAATCAGCCCCAGCATTTT. Encoded protein: CASSGTGEPKVSLNQPQHF.

The rearrangement links TRBV9 to TRBJ2-7; D possibly corresponds to TRBD1 (6 bases). Between the trimmed V and J ends, which lost 0 bases and 0 bases, there was a span of 7 bases. The CDR3 is 14 amino acids. The germline V gene has CDR1 SGDLS and CDR2 YYNGEE. The CDR3 DNA follows: TGTGCCAGCAGCGTAGGGACAGACTCCTACGAGCAGTACTTC. Its protein product is CASSVGTDSYEQYF.

The CDR3 coding sequence is TGTGCCAGCAGCTTATGGAGCTTTGGGACAGGATATGAAAAACTGTTTTTT. It specifies CASSLWSFGTGYEKLFF. This chain links TRBV11-2 with TRBJ1-4; TRBD1 matches 8 bases. The germline CDR1 and CDR2 sequences are SGHAT and FQNNGV. Losses at the gene ends were 2 bases for V and 6 bases for J; bases not matched to a gene: 11. The CDR3 loop spans 17 amino acids.

The genes are TRBV9 and TRBJ1-1, with D possibly being TRBD1 (5 bases). V dropped 4 bases and J dropped 1 base, with 14 bases sitting between them. The CDR3 length is 15 residues. Germline V gives CDR1 SGDLS, CDR2 YYNGEE. The CDR3 spells CASSFGGTANTEAFF. For the CDR3, the DNA is TGTGCCAGCAGCTTCGGAGGGACGGCGAACACTGAAGCTTTCTTT.

The V and J genes are TRBV6-5 and TRBJ2-3; D is perhaps TRBD1 (6 bases). The CDR3 contains 15 residues. Germline lookup yields CDR1 MNHEY and CDR2 SVGAGI. The V and J ends lost 5 bases and 2 bases respectively, with 14 bases between them. The CDR3 sequence: CASSGRQVLTDTQYF. The CDR3 bases are TGTGCCAGCAGTGGACGACAGGTCCTCACAGATACGCAGTATTTT.

The V and J genes are TRBV5-6 and TRBJ2-5, with 7 bases aligning to TRBD2. The length of the CDR3 is 15 residues. V dropped 3 bases and J dropped 7; count of bases not matched to a gene: 12. Germline V gene sequence: CDR1 SGHDT, CDR2 YYEEEE. The CDR3 here is CASSSMQRDLGTQYF. For the CDR3, the DNA is TGTGCCAGCAGCTCTATGCAGCGGGACCTTGGGACCCAGTACTTC. The full variable domain, in which reference TRBV5-6 and TRBJ2-5 provide the parts outside the CDR3, is DAGVTQSPTHLIKTRGQQVTLRCSPKSGHDTVSWYQQALGQGPQFIFQYYEEEERQRGNFPDRFSGHQFPNYSSELNVNALLLGDSALYLCASSSMQRDLGTQYFGPGTRLLVL.

The chain is built from TRBV19 and TRBJ1-2, with TRBD1 as a possible D gene (5 bases). The CDR3 covers 14 residues. The V gene lost 4 bases and the J gene lost 5 bases, with 14 bases spanning the gap. Germline V gives CDR1 LNHDA, CDR2 SQIVND (reference sequence). The CDR3 region is CASSKSRGGYGYTF. CDR3 nucleotide sequence: TGTGCCAGTAGTAAATCAAGGGGTGGTTATGGCTACACCTTC.

V gene TRBV10-3 combines with J gene TRBJ2-1; 10 positions agree with TRBD2. The germline V gene encodes CDR1 ENHRY and CDR2 SYGVKD. This CDR3 contains 15 residues. The V gene end was trimmed by 6 bases and the J gene end by 3 bases; junction bases not matched to a gene: 5. CDR3: CAISPPSGGYNEQFF. DNA for the CDR3: TGTGCCATCAGCCCTCCTAGCGGGGGCTACAATGAGCAGTTCTTC.

The chain employs TRBV6-5 and TRBJ2-5; 11 nucleotides align to TRBD2. The V gene's germline CDR1 is MNHEY and CDR2 SVGAGI. The V segment lost 6 bases and the J segment 0 bases; nucleotides outside the gene matches: 3. This CDR3 has 15 residues. The CDR3 DNA reads TGTGCCAGCAGGACTAGCGGGGAGTACCAAGAGACCCAGTACTTC. This codes for CASRTSGEYQETQYF.

This clone has just a few counts. The rearrangement links TRBV10-3 to TRBJ2-1, with TRBD2 matching 8 bases. CDR3 length: 13 residues. Germline V gene data show CDR1 as ENHRY and CDR2 as SYGVKD. V lost 7 bases and J lost 5; bases outside the gene matches: 4. The CDR3: CAITSGRDNEQFF. The CDR3, as DNA: TGTGCCATCACTAGCGGGCGAGACAATGAGCAGTTCTTC.

The V and J genes are TRBV28 and TRBJ2-7; possibly TRBD1 for D (7 bases). CDR3 length equals 13 residues. V shed 7 bases and J shed 0 bases, with 10 bases lying between them. Germline V gene data show CDR1 as MDHEN and CDR2 as SYDVKM. The CDR3 is CASMQGGSYEQYF. Here the CDR3 DNA reads TGTGCCAGCATGCAGGGGGGCTCCTACGAGCAGTACTTC.

The rearrangement uses TRBV11-3 and TRBJ1-1; the match to TRBD1 covers 7 bases. The CDR3 spans 14 residues. V shed 1 base, J shed 4 bases, and the junction held 3 bases outside the gene matches. Germline CDR1 SGHNT, CDR2 YENEEA. The CDR3, as DNA: TGTGCCAGCAGCTTAGGGCACAGGGGCACTGAAGCTTTCTTT. This encodes CASSLGHRGTEAFF.

J is TRBJ2-2 and V is TRBV29-1, with D possibly being TRBD2 (5 bases). The CDR3 runs 14 residues. Trimming removed 0 bases from V and 8 bases from J, with 13 bases in between. CDR1 and CDR2 (germline): SQVTM, ANQGSEA. The DNA for the CDR3 is TGCAGCGTTGAAGAGAGAGGGCCGGGAGGGGAGCTGTTTTTT. This translates into CSVEERGPGGELFF.

The CDR3 here is CATSSEEWDSGYTF. DNA for the CDR3: TGTGCCACCAGTAGCGAGGAATGGGATTCTGGCTACACCTTC. The chain combines TRBV15 with TRBJ1-2; D not certain. Germline loops: CDR1 LNHNV, CDR2 YYDKDF (reference sequence). The germline V and J ends were trimmed by 6 bases and 7 bases, with 18 bases remaining between them. The CDR3 consists of 14 residues.

The rearrangement uses TRBV7-2 and TRBJ1-3, with no clear D. The CDR3 runs to 15 residues. From germline, CDR1 is SGHTA and CDR2 FQGNSA. With 5 bases removed from V and 4 bases from J, the gap between germline ends came to 15 bases. Here the CDR3 DNA reads TGTGCCAGCAGCCGAGTACGGGGAGCCGGAAACACCATATATTTT. This codes for CASSRVRGAGNTIYF.

There are a few counts of this clone. The gene calls are TRBV5-1 and TRBJ2-3, with TRBD2 matching 9 bases. CDR1 is SGHRS, CDR2 YFSETQ, per germline. With V trimmed by 5 bases and J by 2 bases, 6 bases remained unmatched. This CDR3 has 15 residues. CDR3 in amino acids: CASRTSGAYTDTQYF. CDR3 in DNA: TGCGCCAGCAGGACTAGCGGAGCTTACACAGATACGCAGTATTTT.

V usage is TRBV30 and J usage is TRBJ1-1; D remains unclear. CDR3 size: 11 residues. V was clipped by 5 bases and J by 4 bases, with 8 bases between them. The germline V gene encodes CDR1 GTSNPN and CDR2 SVGIG (reference sequence). CDR3 nucleotides: TGTGCCTGGCAGACAAGCACTGAAGCTTTCTTT. Its translation is CAWQTSTEAFF.

The chain combines TRBV19 with TRBJ2-1; a possible D gene is TRBD1 (5 bases). The CDR3 is 15 residues long. Trimming cost V 3 bases and J 0 bases, with 9 bases left between them. CDR1 and CDR2 from the germline V gene are LNHDA and SQIVND (reference sequence). The CDR3 reads CASSMPQVSYNEQFF. The CDR3 DNA reads TGTGCCAGTAGTATGCCACAGGTCTCCTACAATGAGCAGTTCTTC.

J is TRBJ1-2 and V is TRBV6-1, with D maybe TRBD1 (6 bases). This CDR3 is 13 amino acids long. CDR1 and CDR2 (germline): MNHNS, SASEGT. V was clipped by 7 bases and J by 4 bases, with 13 bases between them. The CDR3 sequence is CASTGGAFYGYTF. CDR3 bases: TGTGCCAGCACTGGGGGGGCCTTCTATGGCTACACCTTC.

The rearrangement uses TRBV2 and TRBJ2-1, with D tentatively TRBD2 (6 bases). Trimming pared 2 bases from V and 10 bases from J, leaving 15 bases between. CDR1 SNHLY and CDR2 FYNNEI come from the germline V gene. There are 14 residues in the CDR3. The CDR3: CASSEFFGRGEQFF. Written as DNA, the CDR3 is TGTGCCAGCAGTGAATTCTTTGGGCGGGGCGAGCAGTTCTTC.

The V call is TRBV2, the J call TRBJ2-1; 7 nucleotides line up with TRBD2. From germline, CDR1 is SNHLY and CDR2 FYNNEI. There are 17 residues in the CDR3. The V and J ends lost 6 bases and 1 base, in that order; junction bases with no gene match: 12. In DNA, the CDR3 is TGTGCCAGCAGAGCGGGGTCCCCCAGGCAATCCTACAATGAGCAGTTCTTC. This translates into CASRAGSPRQSYNEQFF.

This clone turned up a few times. The chain carries TRBV14 and TRBJ1-1; D call uncertain. V lost 3 bases and J lost 5, with 4 bases in between. CDR1 is SGHDN, CDR2 FVKESK, per germline. This CDR3 is built from 11 residues. CDR3 sequence: CASSQETEAFF. DNA of the CDR3: TGTGCCAGCAGCCAGGAGACTGAAGCTTTCTTT.